These T cell receptor beta chains were read from a single sample in a study of T cells after yellow fever vaccination. In TCRdb, the 5' RACE reads were re-called with MiXCR into one record per CDR3 protein. The sample shows around 900 distinct CDR3 sequences, 9% to 9.5% of them seen only once. This sample comprised CD8+ T cells binding an NS4B(214-222) dextramer, sorted from PBMCs, obtained about 41 days after the first yellow fever vaccination. The source of these receptors is a man aged 18 to 29 who received the YFV17D yellow fever vaccine. Each CDR3 is given with its conserved first and last residue. The D gene is left open where the match is weak. Only part of the rows carry a size: once, few, many, or a class if the clone is expanded.

V gene: TRBV9
D gene: NA
clone size: medium-sized
J gene: TRBJ2-1
CDR3 DNA: TGTGCCACCGCGATGGGGGCGGCTAACAATGAGCAGTTCTTC
CDR3 protein: CATAMGAANNEQFF

V gene: TRBV25-1
D gene: NA
clone size: medium-sized
J gene: TRBJ1-5
CDR3 DNA: TGTGCCAGCAGTGTTTCGGGAAATCAGCCCCAGCATTTT
CDR3 protein: CASSVSGNQPQHF

V gene: TRBV6-2/TRBV6-3
D gene: TRBD1
clone size: medium-sized
J gene: TRBJ2-7
CDR3 DNA: TGTGCCAGCAGTTCCGGGACAGAGGCCTACGAGCAGTACTTC
CDR3 protein: CASSSGTEAYEQYF

V gene: TRBV12-3/TRBV12-4
D gene: NA
clone size: medium-sized
J gene: TRBJ2-7
CDR3 DNA: TGTGCCAGCAGTTTACAGGGATCCTACGAGCAGTACTTC
CDR3 protein: CASSLQGSYEQYF

V gene: TRBV5-6
D gene: NA
clone size: large
J gene: TRBJ2-3
CDR3 DNA: TGTGCCAGCAGCTTGCAGGTAGATACGCAGTATTTT
CDR3 protein: CASSLQVDTQYF

V gene: TRBV3-1
D gene: NA
clone size: NA
J gene: TRBJ2-1
CDR3 DNA: TGTGCCTGCTCCCAAGATTCCCCAGTCTACAATGAGCAGTTCTTC
CDR3 protein: CACSQDSPVYNEQFF

V gene: TRBV4-3
D gene: NA
clone size: medium-sized
J gene: TRBJ2-2
CDR3 DNA: TGCGCCAGCAGCCAAGGCGAAACGGCAACCACCGGGGAGCTGTTTTTT
CDR3 protein: CASSQGETATTGELFF

V gene: TRBV7-3
D gene: TRBD2
clone size: NA
J gene: TRBJ2-3
CDR3 DNA: TGTGCCTCCAGGGCGAAGATTAGCGGGGCGGATACGCAGTATTTT
CDR3 protein: CASRAKISGADTQYF

V gene: TRBV7-4
D gene: NA
clone size: large
J gene: TRBJ2-5
CDR3 DNA: TGTGCCAGCAACTACCGACCCGGACAAGAGACCCAGTACTTC
CDR3 protein: CASNYRPGQETQYF

V gene: TRBV18
D gene: NA
clone size: NA
J gene: TRBJ1-1
CDR3 DNA: TGTGCCAGCTCAACCAGCGAGGGTGGCACTGAAGCTTTCTTT
CDR3 protein: CASSTSEGGTEAFF

V gene: TRBV6-5
D gene: NA
clone size: medium-sized
J gene: TRBJ2-3
CDR3 DNA: TGTGCCAGCAGAGCAGGGGCCACAGATACGCAGTATTTT
CDR3 protein: CASRAGATDTQYF

V gene: TRBV9
D gene: TRBD1
clone size: NA
J gene: TRBJ2-1
CDR3 DNA: TGTGCCAGCGAGTCCGGGACAGGGTATGAGCAGTTCTTC
CDR3 protein: CASESGTGYEQFF

V gene: TRBV9
D gene: NA
clone size: NA
J gene: TRBJ2-1
CDR3 DNA: TGTGCCAGCAGAGACGGCCTTCCCTACAATGAGCAGTTCTTC
CDR3 protein: CASRDGLPYNEQFF

V gene: TRBV13
D gene: TRBD1
clone size: large
J gene: TRBJ2-7
CDR3 DNA: TGTGCCAGCAGCAAAGGACAGGCCTACGAGCAGTACTTC
CDR3 protein: CASSKGQAYEQYF

V gene: TRBV6-2/TRBV6-3
D gene: NA
clone size: large
J gene: TRBJ2-7
CDR3 DNA: TGTGCCAGCGCGGCAGGGCTAAGCTACGAGCAGTACTTC
CDR3 protein: CASAAGLSYEQYF

V gene: TRBV3-2
D gene: NA
clone size: medium-sized
J gene: TRBJ1-5
CDR3 DNA: TGTGCCAGCAGCCTCGGACAGAGCACCAGCAATCAGCCCCAGCATTTT
CDR3 protein: CASSLGQSTSNQPQHF

V gene: TRBV12-3/TRBV12-4
D gene: TRBD1
clone size: medium-sized
J gene: TRBJ2-1
CDR3 DNA: TGTGCCAGCAGGGCCGGGACAGTTAACAATGAGCAGTTCTTC
CDR3 protein: CASRAGTVNNEQFF

V gene: TRBV9
D gene: TRBD2
clone size: many
J gene: TRBJ2-3
CDR3 DNA: TGTGCCAGCAGCCAACGGCGGGGGAGGCATTTT
CDR3 protein: CASSQRRGRHF

V gene: TRBV15
D gene: NA
clone size: medium-sized
J gene: TRBJ2-7
CDR3 DNA: TGTGCCACCAGCACCCGGGCCGCCGGCGAGCAGTACTTC
CDR3 protein: CATSTRAAGEQYF

V gene: TRBV29-1
D gene: TRBD2
clone size: NA
J gene: TRBJ2-3
CDR3 DNA: TGCAGCGTGGGGGGGACTAGCGGACGGGGTACAGATACGCAGTATTTT
CDR3 protein: CSVGGTSGRGTDTQYF

V gene: TRBV3-1
D gene: TRBD2
clone size: medium-sized
J gene: TRBJ2-5
CDR3 DNA: TGTGCCAGCAGCCCCGGACTAGCGGTGGATGAGACCCAGTACTTC
CDR3 protein: CASSPGLAVDETQYF

V gene: TRBV19
D gene: TRBD1
clone size: many
J gene: TRBJ1-2
CDR3 DNA: TGTGCCAGTAGTACTCCGACAGGGGGATATGGCTACACCTTC
CDR3 protein: CASSTPTGGYGYTF

V gene: TRBV11-3
D gene: TRBD2
clone size: NA
J gene: TRBJ2-3
CDR3 DNA: TGTGCCAGCTGCGGGAAGACCAGCGGGGCGGATACGCAGTATTTT
CDR3 protein: CASCGKTSGADTQYF

V gene: TRBV7-2
D gene: TRBD2
clone size: many
J gene: TRBJ2-5
CDR3 DNA: TGTGCCAGCAGCTTAGGGCGGCTAGCGGGGGGGCCGAGAGTGGAGACCCAGTACTTC
CDR3 protein: CASSLGRLAGGPRVETQYF

V gene: TRBV3-1
D gene: NA
clone size: once
J gene: TRBJ2-7
CDR3 DNA: TGTGCCTCCACCAAAGGAGGGGCCTACGAGCAGTACTTC
CDR3 protein: CASTKGGAYEQYF

V gene: TRBV11-3
D gene: NA
clone size: medium-sized
J gene: TRBJ2-7
CDR3 DNA: TGTGCCAGCAGCTTAGGACCGGCCTACGAGCAGTACTTC
CDR3 protein: CASSLGPAYEQYF

V gene: TRBV4-3
D gene: TRBD1
clone size: medium-sized
J gene: TRBJ1-2
CDR3 DNA: TGCGCCAGCAGCCCTGCAGGGGGCTATGGCTACACCTTC
CDR3 protein: CASSPAGGYGYTF

V gene: TRBV27
D gene: NA
clone size: medium-sized
J gene: TRBJ1-1
CDR3 DNA: TGTGCCAGCAGTTCGGGGGTGAACACTGAAGCTTTCTTT
CDR3 protein: CASSSGVNTEAFF

V gene: TRBV7-4
D gene: TRBD2
clone size: NA
J gene: TRBJ2-3
CDR3 DNA: TGTGCCACCAGCGGGAAGACCAGCGGGGCGGATACGCAGTATTTT
CDR3 protein: CATSGKTSGADTQYF

V gene: TRBV9
D gene: NA
clone size: NA
J gene: TRBJ2-7
CDR3 DNA: TGTGCCAGCCTGGCTCCGGGCTCCTACGAGCAGTACTTC
CDR3 protein: CASLAPGSYEQYF

V gene: TRBV21-1
D gene: NA
clone size: medium-sized
J gene: TRBJ1-6
CDR3 DNA: TGTGCCAGATTAAACCGGGACTCCACGGACTCCTATAATTCACCCCTCCACTTT
CDR3 protein: CARLNRDSTDSYNSPLHF

V gene: TRBV29-1
D gene: TRBD1
clone size: medium-sized
J gene: TRBJ1-2
CDR3 DNA: TGCAGCGTTGGACAGGGCGAGGCCTATGGCTACACCTTC
CDR3 protein: CSVGQGEAYGYTF

V gene: TRBV4-2
D gene: NA
clone size: NA
J gene: TRBJ1-5
CDR3 DNA: TGTGCCAGCCCAGAGAATAGCAATCAGCCCCAGCATTTT
CDR3 protein: CASPENSNQPQHF

V gene: TRBV30
D gene: NA
clone size: medium-sized
J gene: TRBJ2-7
CDR3 DNA: TGTGCCTGGAGCACCGGGGCCGCCTACGAGCAGTACTTC
CDR3 protein: CAWSTGAAYEQYF

V gene: TRBV4-2
D gene: NA
clone size: medium-sized
J gene: TRBJ2-1
CDR3 DNA: TGTGCCAGCAGCCAAGCTCTAGCCTATGAGCAGTTCTTC
CDR3 protein: CASSQALAYEQFF

V gene: TRBV3-1
D gene: TRBD1
clone size: NA
J gene: TRBJ1-6
CDR3 DNA: TGTGCCACCTCCCAAGAAGGGACAGGGACTAATTCACCCCTCCACTTT
CDR3 protein: CATSQEGTGTNSPLHF

V gene: TRBV15
D gene: NA
clone size: medium-sized
J gene: TRBJ2-7
CDR3 DNA: TGTGCCACCACCCCGGGACCGGCCTACGAGCAGTACTTC
CDR3 protein: CATTPGPAYEQYF

V gene: TRBV3-1
D gene: TRBD2
clone size: medium-sized
J gene: TRBJ2-7
CDR3 DNA: TGTGCCAGCAGCCAAGGGGCGGGGGTAGTTTCTTACGAGCAGTACTTC
CDR3 protein: CASSQGAGVVSYEQYF

V gene: TRBV7-3
D gene: NA
clone size: medium-sized
J gene: TRBJ2-1
CDR3 DNA: TGTGCCAGCACCCAAGGGGGGGCCCCCTACAATGAGCAGTTCTTC
CDR3 protein: CASTQGGAPYNEQFF

V gene: TRBV6-6
D gene: NA
clone size: medium-sized
J gene: TRBJ1-2
CDR3 DNA: TGTGCCAGCAGTCAGGGGATCTATGGCTACACCTTC
CDR3 protein: CASSQGIYGYTF

V gene: TRBV9
D gene: NA
clone size: many
J gene: TRBJ1-1
CDR3 DNA: TGTGCCAGCAGCGTAGACCAAAGCACTGAAGCTTTCTTT
CDR3 protein: CASSVDQSTEAFF

V gene: TRBV12-3/TRBV12-4
D gene: NA
clone size: hyperexpanded
J gene: TRBJ2-7
CDR3 DNA: TGTGCCAGCAGCCGTGACAGCGCCTACGAGCAGTACTTC
CDR3 protein: CASSRDSAYEQYF

V gene: TRBV3-1
D gene: TRBD2
clone size: once
J gene: TRBJ2-3
CDR3 DNA: TGTGCCACCTGCCGAAGCGCAGCGGGGGGCACTAGCACAGATACGCAGTATTTT
CDR3 protein: CATCRSAAGGTSTDTQYF

V gene: TRBV6-2/TRBV6-3
D gene: NA
clone size: many
J gene: TRBJ2-7
CDR3 DNA: TGTGCCAGCAGTTACCTGGTTTCCTACGAGCAGTACTTC
CDR3 protein: CASSYLVSYEQYF

V gene: TRBV9
D gene: TRBD2
clone size: many
J gene: TRBJ2-1
CDR3 DNA: TGTGCCAGCAGCACCGGGGGGGCGCCCTACAATGAGCAGTTCTTC
CDR3 protein: CASSTGGAPYNEQFF

V gene: TRBV2
D gene: TRBD2
clone size: medium-sized
J gene: TRBJ2-1
CDR3 DNA: TGTGCCAGCAACCGCGGGGGGGCAAATGAGCAGTTCTTC
CDR3 protein: CASNRGGANEQFF